This entry features one TCR beta chain sequence. Its antigen is as yet unknown. This sample stems from a study of T-cell reconstitution after alpha-beta-depleted transplantation in children. Study-wide findings and caveats: Where some patients showed high TCRbeta diversity at day 60, it came from recipient T cells and thymic progenitors that had survived. Among T cells one year after transplant, newly produced cells accounted for most counts and diversity.

Deletions cut 3 bases from V and 2 bases from J, with 10 bases between. This CDR3 region has 15 residues. Germline CDR1 reads MDHEN; CDR2 reads SYDVKM. The TCRbeta library incorporated unique molecular identifiers. TCRdb redid the calling of the PCR reads with MiXCR, one entry per CDR3 protein. Here the sample spans under 450,000 distinct CDR3 sequences, roughly 16% being singletons. The chain carries TRBV28 and TRBJ2-2, with unresolved D. Sequenced here: PBMCs, mostly from graft donor cells, sampled 360 days after TCRalphabeta/CD19-depleted stem cell transplant. This sequence originates from a boy less than two years old who had a stem cell transplant for Wiskott-Aldrich syndrome, so the T cells may come from the graft donor. As DNA, the CDR3 is TGTGCCAGCAGTTTCTCACTCCGCAACACCGGGGAGCTGTTTTTT. It codes for CASSFSLRNTGELFF. Looking up the rest from reference TRBV28 and TRBJ2-2 gives the full variable domain: DVKVTQSSRYLVKRTGEKVFLECVQDMDHENMFWYRQDPGLGLRLIYFSYDVKMKEKGDIPEGYSVSREKKERFSLILESASTNQTSMYLCASSFSLRNTGELFFGEGSRLTVL.